The 20 T cell receptor beta chains below all came from one sample that was sequenced in a study of cytomegalovirus exposure and HLA in healthy donors. With 60 Vbeta and 13 Jbeta primers, the PCR was carried out. Libraries were prepared by immunoSEQ multiplex PCR; TCRdb keeps only in-frame clonotypes and omits some of them. This sample has roughly 190,000 clones; around 82% occur once, and the top ten carry 1.5% to 2%. The sequenced sample was PBMCs. Receptors originate from a man aged 18-30 years in good health and CMV-seronegative.

The genes are TRBV7-6 and TRBJ2-7, with 9 bases fitting TRBD1. With 3 bases clipped from V and 6 bases from J, the junction kept 15 bases outside the gene matches. CDR3 length equals 17 residues. Germline lookup yields CDR1 SGHVS and CDR2 FNYEAQ. CDR3 DNA sequence: TGTGCCAGCAGCTTCCTCCCCATAGACAGGGGGGTATCCGAGCAGTACTTC. Its protein is CASSFLPIDRGVSEQYF.

This sequence joins TRBV19 and TRBJ1-6, with 10 nucleotides matching TRBD1. Germline lookup yields CDR1 LNHDA and CDR2 SQIVND (reference sequence). The CDR3 runs 14 residues. The J segment lost 9 bases and the V segment lost 3 bases, leaving 2 bases of the junction unmatched. The CDR3 DNA reads as TGTGCCAGTAGTATCGGACAGGGGGTTTCACCCCTCCACTTT. Translating it yields CASSIGQGVSPLHF. The full variable domain, with the rest looked up from reference TRBV19 and TRBJ1-6, is DGGITQSPKYLFRKEGQNVTLSCEQNLNHDAMYWYRQDPGQGLRLIYYSQIVNDFQKGDIAEGYSVSREKKESFPLTVTSAQKNPTAFYLCASSIGQGVSPLHFGNGTRLTVT.

The table lists this clone with a few counts. V and J are TRBV7-9 and TRBJ2-7; D may be TRBD2 (5 bases). Germline V gene data show CDR1 as SEHNR and CDR2 as FQNEAQ (reference sequence). The CDR3 totals 16 residues. Trimming cost V 3 bases and J 5 bases, with 20 bases left between them. CDR3 protein: CASSFPEEDPHNEQYF. As DNA, the CDR3 is TGTGCCAGCAGCTTCCCTGAGGAGGACCCACACAACGAGCAGTACTTC.

The V and J genes are TRBV23-1 and TRBJ1-5; TRBD1 aligns across 7 bases. TRBV23-1 counts as an open reading frame of uncertain function. CDR3 size: 16 residues. With V trimmed by 0 bases and J by 1 base, 3 bases remained unmatched. CDR3 region: CASSQSTGDSNQPQHF. The CDR3 region has the DNA TGCGCCAGCAGTCAATCAACAGGGGACAGCAATCAGCCCCAGCATTTT.

The chain recombines TRBV19 with TRBJ1-1, with D hard to call. V gave up 3 bases and J gave up 1 base, with 15 bases separating them. This CDR3 contains 16 residues. In germline, CDR1 is LNHDA, CDR2 SQIVND (reference sequence). CDR3 bases: TGTGCCAGTAGTATGGTGGGCAGGAAACGGAACACTGAAGCTTTCTTT. Translating it yields CASSMVGRKRNTEAFF.

The chain carries TRBV6-6 and TRBJ1-1, with no clear D. The CDR3 length is 12 residues. CDR1 is MNHNY and CDR2 is SVGAGI in the germline V gene (reference sequence). V was pared by 2 bases and J by 5 bases, with 6 bases between. The CDR3 bases are TGTGCCAGCAGTTACGGAGGGACTGAAGCTTTCTTT. It codes for CASSYGGTEAFF.

The V gene is TRBV29-1, the J gene TRBJ2-7; TRBD2 aligns across 15 bases. The CDR3 runs to 14 residues. Germline CDR1 reads SQVTM; CDR2 reads ANQGSEA. The junction had 1 base not matched to a gene; V was cut back by 1 base and J by 6 bases. The CDR3 protein is CSVEVGLAGGEQYF. CDR3 DNA: TGCAGCGTTGAAGTGGGACTAGCGGGAGGCGAGCAGTACTTC.

The rearrangement joins TRBV5-6 to TRBJ2-3; perhaps TRBD2 as D (6 bases). Germline CDR1 and CDR2: SGHDT and YYEEEE. This CDR3 contains 14 residues. V gave up 0 bases and J gave up 2 bases, with 7 bases separating them. CDR3 residues: CASSLVAVTDTQYF. CDR3 DNA sequence: TGTGCCAGCAGCTTGGTAGCGGTCACAGATACGCAGTATTTT.

This chain connects TRBV30 to TRBJ1-3; 9 nucleotides line up with TRBD1. Germline-derived CDR1 and CDR2 are GTSNPN and SVGIG (reference sequence). The CDR3 consists of 16 residues. V lost 2 bases to trimming and J lost 3 bases; unmatched junction nucleotides: 8. The CDR3 bases are TGTGCCTGGAGTATGCTGACAGGGGGGTATGGAAACACCATATATTTT. It specifies CAWSMLTGGYGNTIYF.

This clone showed up just once. The rearrangement uses TRBV18 and TRBJ2-6; 9 nucleotides line up with TRBD1. This CDR3 has 18 residues. V was pared by 3 bases and J by 0 bases, with 6 bases of the junction left unmatched. Germline CDR1 reads KGHSH; CDR2 reads LQKENI. CDR3 nucleotide sequence: TGTGCCAGCTCACCTTGGACAGGGGCTCCCTCTGGGGCCAACGTCCTGACTTTC. It encodes CASSPWTGAPSGANVLTF.

V is TRBV27 and J is TRBJ1-2; possibly TRBD1 for D (5 bases). Per the germline V gene, CDR1 is MNHEY and CDR2 is SMNVEV (reference sequence). Trimming removed 4 bases from V and 7 bases from J, with 10 bases in between. The CDR3 is 12 amino acids. The CDR3 nucleotides read TGTGCCAGCAGTTCCCAGGGAAGTGGCTACACCTTC. Translation: CASSSQGSGYTF.

This clone was seen once. The rearrangement uses TRBV10-3 and TRBJ1-1; D unclear. CDR1 and CDR2 from the germline V gene are ENHRY and SYGVKD. The CDR3 sequence is 12 residues long. V lost 7 bases to trimming and J lost 0 bases, with 6 bases between them. DNA of the CDR3: TGTGCCATCAAGGCGGTGAACACTGAAGCTTTCTTT. Its translation is CAIKAVNTEAFF.

V gene TRBV11-2 combines with J gene TRBJ2-3, with TRBD2 as a possible D gene (5 bases). V shed 2 bases and J shed 4 bases, with 16 bases lying between them. From germline, CDR1 is SGHAT and CDR2 FQNNGV. This CDR3 has 16 residues. This CDR3 is CASSLSTSWFSDTQYF. The CDR3, as DNA: TGTGCCAGCAGCTTATCAACTAGTTGGTTCTCAGATACGCAGTATTTT. The whole variable domain, filled in from reference TRBV11-2 and TRBJ2-3, reads EAGVAQSPRYKIIEKRQSVAFWCNPISGHATLYWYQQILGQGPKLLIQFQNNGVVDDSQLPKDRFSAERLKGVDSTLKIQPAKLEDSAVYLCASSLSTSWFSDTQYFGPGTRLTVL.

In the case of this clone: One end of the junction does not line up with germline, which may come from a read error. The same CDR3 also results from other DNA sequences found in this sample. The gene calls are TRBV7-9 and TRBJ2-2; 11 bases line up with TRBD1. There are 16 residues in the CDR3. The germline V gene encodes CDR1 SEHNR and CDR2 FQNEAQ (reference sequence). CDR3 DNA sequence: TGCGCCAGCAGAAGGACAGGGGGCGGGAGCACCGGGGAGCTGTTTTTT. This gives the protein CASRRTGGGSTGELFF. The whole variable domain, filled in from reference TRBV7-9 and TRBJ2-2, reads DTGVSQNPRHKITKRGQNVTFRCDPISEHNRLYWYRQTLGQGPEFLTYFQNEAQLEKSRLLSDRFSAERPKGSFSTLEIQRTEQGDSAMYLCASRRTGGGSTGELFFGEGSRLTVL.

This clone was found a few times. The rearrangement joins TRBV9 to TRBJ2-1; 7 bases match TRBD2. J gave up 6 bases and V 0 bases, and 3 bases lay outside the gene matches. The CDR3 runs 14 residues. Per the germline V gene, CDR1 is SGDLS and CDR2 is YYNGEE. This CDR3 is CASSVALAANEQFF. The CDR3 DNA is TGTGCCAGCAGCGTAGCTCTAGCGGCCAATGAGCAGTTCTTC.

The J gene is TRBJ2-7, the V gene TRBV12-5; 7 positions match TRBD1. The CDR3 extends over 12 amino acids. Germline V CDR1 and CDR2: LGHNT, FRNRAP. DNA of the CDR3: TGTGCAACGGGCAGGGGGTCCTACGAGCAGTACTTC. Translation gives CATGRGSYEQYF.

This sequence joins TRBV2 and TRBJ2-5; tentative D call: TRBD1 (6 bases). The DNA matches TRBJ2-7 better at its end, which makes the J call doubtful. The germline gives CDR1 SNHLY, CDR2 FYNNEI. The CDR3 consists of 13 residues. The CDR3 region has the DNA TGTGCCAGCGTCCGGACAGCGATTTACGAGCAGTACTTC. It is translated as CASVRTAIYEQYF.

The count of this clone is one. CDR3 DNA: TGCGCCAGCAGCATACAGGAGATCCTCACAGATACGCAGTATTTT. Protein sequence: CASSIQEILTDTQYF. The chain employs TRBV5-1 and TRBJ2-3; D is perhaps TRBD1 (5 bases). The CDR3 covers 15 residues. Trimming stripped 4 bases from V and 2 bases from J, with 14 bases between. Germline CDR1 and CDR2: SGHRS and YFSETQ.

This chain links TRBV21-1 with TRBJ1-1; the table's D call of TRBD1 was not tested on the DNA. TRBV21-1 counts as a pseudogene. The CDR3 length is 16 residues. CDR3 in amino acids: CASSKGGLRMNTEAFF. Written as DNA, the CDR3 is TGTGCCAGCAGCAAAGGGGGGCTTAGGATGAACACTGAAGCTTTCTTT.

The DNA of the CDR3 is TGTGCCTGGAGCCCCTTTTACAATGAGCAGTTCTTC. It yields the protein CAWSPFYNEQFF. The chain has TRBV30 and TRBJ2-1; D unresolved. CDR1 GTSNPN and CDR2 SVGIG come from the germline V gene (reference sequence). CDR3 length equals 12 residues. The V gene lost 3 bases and the J gene lost 4 bases, with 7 bases spanning the gap.